This TCR beta chain is from a study of Ad26.COV2.S vaccination and SARS-CoV-2 variants. General study results and limits: Placebo recipients trailed vaccine recipients in spike-specific TCR breadth. Assessments of TCR breadth and depth may have underestimated the total T cell responses. Spike-specific CD8+ and CD4+ T cell responses reportedly showed substantial breadth after vaccination.

This clone was detected only once. Its antigen is not identified. The CDR3 contains 15 residues. The V gene end was trimmed by 3 bases and the J gene end by 8 bases; junction bases not matched to a gene: 7. Germline V lookup: CDR1 MDHEN, CDR2 SYDVKM. Using immunoSEQ multiplex PCR, the repertoire was profiled, and TCRdb retains in-frame clones only, with some absent. The sample has hundreds of thousands of clones, 89% seen once; the top ten hold approximately 2.5%. The treatment denotes: some 20 received Ad26.COV2.S at low or high dose, single or two shots; 5 received placebo; per-sample allocation not given. Samples came from day 63 after the first vaccine or placebo injection.

The gene calls are TRBV28 and TRBJ1-4; 9 positions agree with TRBD1. This TCR came from a person between 18 and 65 years old who received the Ad26.COV2.S COVID-19 vaccine or a placebo. This sample comprised peripheral blood, obtained in a trial of Ad26.COV2.S vaccine versus placebo. The CDR3 DNA reads as TGTGCCAGCAGTTTCCTAACAGGGGGCGAAGAAAAACTGTTTTTT. Translation gives CASSFLTGGEEKLFF. Full variable domain (outside the CDR3, taken from reference TRBV28 and TRBJ1-4): DVKVTQSSRYLVKRTGEKVFLECVQDMDHENMFWYRQDPGLGLRLIYFSYDVKMKEKGDIPEGYSVSREKKERFSLILESASTNQTSMYLCASSFLTGGEEKLFFGSGTQLSVL.